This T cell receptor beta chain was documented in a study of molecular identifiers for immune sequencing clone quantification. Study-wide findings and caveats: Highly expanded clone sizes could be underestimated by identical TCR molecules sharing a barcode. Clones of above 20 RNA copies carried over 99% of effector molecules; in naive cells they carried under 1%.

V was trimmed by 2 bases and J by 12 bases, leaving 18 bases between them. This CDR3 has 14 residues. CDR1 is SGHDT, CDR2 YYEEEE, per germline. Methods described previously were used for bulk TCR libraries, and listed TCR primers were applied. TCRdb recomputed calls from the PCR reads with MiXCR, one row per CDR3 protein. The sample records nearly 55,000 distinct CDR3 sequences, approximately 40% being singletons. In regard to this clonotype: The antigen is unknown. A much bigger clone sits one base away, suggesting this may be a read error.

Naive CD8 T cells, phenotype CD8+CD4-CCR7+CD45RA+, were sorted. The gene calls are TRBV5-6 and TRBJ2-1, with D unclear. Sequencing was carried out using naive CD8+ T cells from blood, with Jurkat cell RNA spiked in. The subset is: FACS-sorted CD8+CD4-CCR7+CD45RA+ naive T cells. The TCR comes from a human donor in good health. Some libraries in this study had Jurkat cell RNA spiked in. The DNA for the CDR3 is TGTGCCAGCAGCTTTGCAGCCTCCGGGCATGGGCAGTTCTTC. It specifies CASSFAASGHGQFF.